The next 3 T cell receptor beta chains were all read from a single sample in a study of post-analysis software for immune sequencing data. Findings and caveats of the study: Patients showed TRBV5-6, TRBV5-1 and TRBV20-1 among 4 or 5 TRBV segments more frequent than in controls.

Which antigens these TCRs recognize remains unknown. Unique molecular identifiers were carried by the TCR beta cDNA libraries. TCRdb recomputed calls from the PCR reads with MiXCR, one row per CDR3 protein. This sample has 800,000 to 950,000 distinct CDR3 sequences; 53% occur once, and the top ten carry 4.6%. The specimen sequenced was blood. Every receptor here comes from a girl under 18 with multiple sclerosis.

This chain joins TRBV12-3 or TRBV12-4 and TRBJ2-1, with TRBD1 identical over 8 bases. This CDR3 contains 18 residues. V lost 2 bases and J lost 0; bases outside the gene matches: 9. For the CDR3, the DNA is TGTGCCAGCAGTTTAACCACCAGGGGGCTACGCTCCTACAATGAGCAGTTCTTC. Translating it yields CASSLTTRGLRSYNEQFF.

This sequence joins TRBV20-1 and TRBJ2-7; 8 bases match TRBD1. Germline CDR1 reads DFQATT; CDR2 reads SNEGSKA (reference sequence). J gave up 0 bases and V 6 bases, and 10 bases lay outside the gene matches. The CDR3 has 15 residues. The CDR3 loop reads CSAEYDRGNSYEQYF. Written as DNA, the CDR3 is TGCAGTGCCGAATACGACAGGGGCAACTCCTACGAGCAGTACTTC.

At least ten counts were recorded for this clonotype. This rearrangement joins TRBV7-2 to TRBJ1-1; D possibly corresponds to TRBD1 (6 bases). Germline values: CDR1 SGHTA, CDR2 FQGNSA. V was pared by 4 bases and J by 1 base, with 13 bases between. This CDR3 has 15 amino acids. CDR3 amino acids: CASSSKGGGNTEAFF. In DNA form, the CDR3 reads TGTGCCAGCAGCTCCAAGGGGGGCGGGAACACTGAAGCTTTCTTT.